These T cell receptor beta chains were read from a single sample in a study of T cells after yellow fever vaccination. MiXCR was run by TCRdb on the 5' RACE reads, yielding one entry per CDR3 protein. The data hold under 150,000 distinct CDR3 sequences, with over 7% observed a single time. The material sequenced was CD4+ T cells sorted from PBMCs, taken 5 days after the yellow fever booster vaccination. The receptors were sampled from a man in his thirties or forties who received the YFV17D yellow fever vaccine. The CDR3 runs from the conserved cysteine through the conserved F or W.

V gene: TRBV7-9
J gene: TRBJ2-7
CDR3 protein: CASSLLRGSYEQYF

V gene: TRBV6-1
J gene: TRBJ2-1
CDR3 protein: CASSRPRGNYNEQFF

V gene: TRBV7-2
J gene: TRBJ2-5
CDR3 protein: CASSYSGAMGAETQYF

V gene: TRBV7-2
J gene: TRBJ2-5
CDR3 protein: CASSLAWGYQETQYF

V gene: TRBV12-3/TRBV12-4
J gene: TRBJ2-4
CDR3 protein: CASSSGPRGRNIQYF

V gene: TRBV24-1
J gene: TRBJ2-1
CDR3 protein: CATRDRYNEQFF

V gene: TRBV18
J gene: TRBJ2-1
CDR3 protein: CASSPPGSSGYNEQFF

V gene: TRBV6-2/TRBV6-3
J gene: TRBJ2-1
CDR3 protein: CASSAPPDATQFF

V gene: TRBV7-3
J gene: TRBJ2-7
CDR3 protein: CASSLGTSGSLLYF

V gene: TRBV7-9
J gene: TRBJ1-1
CDR3 protein: CASSSGTGWTEAFF

V gene: TRBV10-3
J gene: TRBJ2-2
CDR3 protein: CAISESRGRFMNTGELFF

V gene: TRBV10-3
J gene: TRBJ2-7
CDR3 protein: CAIGAGAYEQYF

V gene: TRBV4-2
J gene: TRBJ2-5
CDR3 protein: CASSQARSGQETQYF

V gene: TRBV29-1
J gene: TRBJ2-1
CDR3 protein: CSVGTISYNEQFF

V gene: TRBV30
J gene: TRBJ1-4
CDR3 protein: CAWRVRQEKLFF

V gene: TRBV4-1
J gene: TRBJ1-5
CDR3 protein: CASSQEIETSRNQPQHF

V gene: TRBV7-6
J gene: TRBJ1-3
CDR3 protein: CASSLGYGNTIYF

V gene: TRBV6-5
J gene: TRBJ2-7
CDR3 protein: CASSYDGNYEQYF

V gene: TRBV18
J gene: TRBJ2-7
CDR3 protein: CASSGSGSYEQYF

V gene: TRBV6-1
J gene: TRBJ2-3
CDR3 protein: CATGQGAIPDTQYF

V gene: TRBV6-2/TRBV6-3
J gene: TRBJ1-5
CDR3 protein: CASSYGDGNQPQHF

V gene: TRBV6-1
J gene: TRBJ1-3
CDR3 protein: CASTDPYSGNTIYF

V gene: TRBV2
J gene: TRBJ2-2
CDR3 protein: CASKGAPSGELFF

V gene: TRBV12-3/TRBV12-4
J gene: TRBJ2-5
CDR3 protein: CASSHGTLIQETQYF

V gene: TRBV7-9
J gene: TRBJ2-7
CDR3 protein: CASSLASGTGDLRDF

V gene: TRBV25-1
J gene: TRBJ2-1
CDR3 protein: CASTSGLAEYNEQFF

V gene: TRBV7-3
J gene: TRBJ1-2
CDR3 protein: CASSAQGDWGYTF

V gene: TRBV29-1
J gene: TRBJ2-5
CDR3 protein: CSGGGGTQYF

V gene: TRBV7-9
J gene: TRBJ2-5
CDR3 protein: CASSRQGWQETQYF

V gene: TRBV5-1
J gene: TRBJ2-1
CDR3 protein: CASSPGNNEQFF

V gene: TRBV7-2
J gene: TRBJ1-6
CDR3 protein: CASSLGELGTGYSPLHF

V gene: TRBV20-1
J gene: TRBJ1-1
CDR3 protein: CSARAGGVTEAFF

V gene: TRBV21-1
J gene: TRBJ2-7
CDR3 protein: CASSKGGEVLLYEQYF